Listed below are T cell receptor beta chains from one sample, sequenced in a study of beta chain features in type 1 diabetes. Generated by immunoSEQ multiplex PCR, the TCRdb table keeps only in-frame clones and is missing some. The table has hundreds of thousands of clones, 15% to 18% seen once. Material for sequencing was naive CD4+ T cells from blood. The receptors were sampled from a man aged 18 to 30 in good health. Each CDR3 is given with its conserved first and last residue. Each record gives: CDR3 protein, CDR3 DNA, V gene, D gene, J gene, clone size. The D gene is left open where the match is weak. The size field is filled for only some rows; it gives once, few, many or a size class.

CDR3aa: CASSWVAKNIQYF
CDR3nt: TGTGCCAGCAGTTGGGTAGCCAAAAACATTCAGTACTTC
v_gene: TRBV28
d_gene: NA
j_gene: TRBJ2-4
abundance: few

CDR3aa: CATSRARESQAFF
CDR3nt: TGTGCCACCAGCAGAGCAAGGGAATCCCAAGCTTTCTTT
v_gene: TRBV15
d_gene: NA
j_gene: TRBJ1-1
abundance: few

CDR3aa: CASSPSSNQPQHF
CDR3nt: TGTGCCAGCTCACCGAGTAGCAATCAGCCCCAGCATTTT
v_gene: TRBV18
d_gene: NA
j_gene: TRBJ1-5
abundance: NA

CDR3aa: CAWGHEKLFF
CDR3nt: TGTGCCTGGGGTCATGAAAAACTGTTTTTT
v_gene: TRBV30
d_gene: NA
j_gene: TRBJ1-4
abundance: few

CDR3aa: CASSSAPTYEQYF
CDR3nt: TGTGCCAGCAGTTCGGCACCCACCTACGAGCAGTACTTC
v_gene: TRBV6-5
d_gene: NA
j_gene: TRBJ2-7
abundance: few

CDR3aa: CAWGTGDNEQFF
CDR3nt: TGTGCCTGGGGGACAGGGGACAATGAGCAGTTCTTC
v_gene: TRBV30
d_gene: TRBD1
j_gene: TRBJ2-1
abundance: NA

CDR3aa: CAWSRGPGNTIYF
CDR3nt: TGTGCCTGGAGTAGGGGGCCGGGAAACACCATATATTTT
v_gene: TRBV30
d_gene: TRBD1
j_gene: TRBJ1-3
abundance: NA

CDR3aa: CAWREKKLFF
CDR3nt: TGTGCCTGGAGAGAGAAAAAACTGTTTTTT
v_gene: TRBV30
d_gene: NA
j_gene: TRBJ1-4
abundance: NA

CDR3aa: CATSAGTPRYTF
CDR3nt: TGTGCCACCTCCGCCGGGACACCCCGCTACACCTTC
v_gene: TRBV28
d_gene: NA
j_gene: TRBJ1-2
abundance: NA

CDR3aa: CASSLVGDEQFF
CDR3nt: TGTGCCAGCAGCTTGGTAGGGGATGAGCAGTTCTTC
v_gene: TRBV5-4
d_gene: NA
j_gene: TRBJ2-1
abundance: NA

CDR3aa: CASAHYHTQYF
CDR3nt: TGCGCCAGCGCACATTACCATACGCAGTATTTT
v_gene: TRBV4-1
d_gene: NA
j_gene: TRBJ2-3
abundance: NA

CDR3aa: CASRQTSGSDTQYF
CDR3nt: TGTGCCAGCCGTCAGACTAGCGGGAGTGATACGCAGTATTTT
v_gene: TRBV9
d_gene: TRBD2
j_gene: TRBJ2-3
abundance: NA

CDR3aa: CASSLLRSTEAFF
CDR3nt: TGCGCCAGCAGCCTTTTGCGGAGCACTGAAGCTTTCTTT
v_gene: TRBV4-3
d_gene: NA
j_gene: TRBJ1-1
abundance: few

CDR3aa: CASSLGQGGYGYTF
CDR3nt: TGTGCCAGTAGTCTGGGACAGGGTGGATATGGCTACACCTTC
v_gene: TRBV19
d_gene: TRBD1
j_gene: TRBJ1-2
abundance: few

CDR3aa: CASSPGSQGIYQPQHF
CDR3nt: TGTGCCAGCTCACCAGGGTCACAGGGGATTTATCAGCCCCAGCATTTT
v_gene: TRBV18
d_gene: TRBD1
j_gene: TRBJ1-5
abundance: few

CDR3aa: CASSRGGRTGELFF
CDR3nt: TGTGCCAGCTCCAGGGGCGGTAGGACCGGGGAGCTGTTTTTT
v_gene: TRBV28
d_gene: NA
j_gene: TRBJ2-2
abundance: NA

CDR3aa: CASSLLTSTGANVLTF
CDR3nt: TGTGCCAGCAGCCTCTTGACGAGTACCGGGGCCAACGTCCTGACTTTC
v_gene: TRBV2
d_gene: NA
j_gene: TRBJ2-6
abundance: few

CDR3aa: CASSHEESTTDTQYF
CDR3nt: TGTGCCAGCAGCCACGAAGAATCTACCACAGATACGCAGTATTTT
v_gene: TRBV6-4
d_gene: NA
j_gene: TRBJ2-3
abundance: few

CDR3aa: CASSLMSVTGELFF
CDR3nt: TGTGCCAGCAGCTTAATGAGTGTCACCGGGGAGCTGTTTTTT
v_gene: TRBV7-2
d_gene: NA
j_gene: TRBJ2-2
abundance: NA

CDR3aa: CASSLVTGWVGTDTQYF
CDR3nt: TGCGCCAGCAGCTTGGTCACAGGGTGGGTCGGCACAGATACGCAGTATTTT
v_gene: TRBV5-1
d_gene: NA
j_gene: TRBJ2-3
abundance: NA

CDR3aa: CASRSTGGSYEQYF
CDR3nt: TGTGCCAGCAGATCGACAGGGGGTTCCTACGAGCAGTACTTC
v_gene: TRBV28
d_gene: TRBD1
j_gene: TRBJ2-7
abundance: few

CDR3aa: CASSLTAGMSTEAFF
CDR3nt: TGTGCCAGCAGCTTAACGGCAGGGATGTCCACTGAAGCTTTCTTT
v_gene: TRBV7-3
d_gene: NA
j_gene: TRBJ1-1
abundance: NA

CDR3aa: CASRNYSPLHF
CDR3nt: TGTGCCAGCAGGAACTATTCACCCCTCCACTTT
v_gene: TRBV28
d_gene: NA
j_gene: TRBJ1-6
abundance: NA

CDR3aa: CASSEGNEQFF
CDR3nt: TGTGCCAGCAGTGAAGGTAATGAGCAGTTCTTC
v_gene: TRBV2
d_gene: NA
j_gene: TRBJ2-1
abundance: NA

CDR3aa: CASSKGPESSYEQYF
CDR3nt: TGTGCCAGCAGCAAGGGACCGGAAAGCTCCTACGAGCAGTACTTC
v_gene: TRBV5-4
d_gene: NA
j_gene: TRBJ2-7
abundance: few

CDR3aa: CASSVESSGNEQFF
CDR3nt: TGTGCCAGCAGCGTAGAGTCTAGCGGTAATGAGCAGTTCTTC
v_gene: TRBV9
d_gene: TRBD2
j_gene: TRBJ2-1
abundance: NA

CDR3aa: CASSPGQGFSYEQYF
CDR3nt: TGTGCCAGCAGCCCGGGACAGGGATTTTCCTACGAGCAGTACTTC
v_gene: TRBV5-4
d_gene: TRBD1
j_gene: TRBJ2-7
abundance: NA

CDR3aa: CASSQPRDRTTDTQYF
CDR3nt: TGTGCCAGCAGCCAACCCCGGGACAGGACCACAGATACGCAGTATTTT
v_gene: TRBV14
d_gene: TRBD1
j_gene: TRBJ2-3
abundance: NA

CDR3aa: CASRRTGQETQYF
CDR3nt: TGTGCCAGCAGGCGGACAGGACAAGAGACCCAGTACTTC
v_gene: TRBV2
d_gene: TRBD1
j_gene: TRBJ2-5
abundance: NA

CDR3aa: CASSLERAFYNEQFF
CDR3nt: TGCGCCAGCAGCTTGGAAAGGGCCTTTTACAATGAGCAGTTCTTC
v_gene: TRBV5-1
d_gene: NA
j_gene: TRBJ2-1
abundance: few

CDR3aa: CASSVGISGVRFEEQYF
CDR3nt: TGTGCCAGCAGCGTAGGGATCAGCGGGGTGAGGTTCGAGGAGCAGTACTTC
v_gene: TRBV9
d_gene: TRBD2
j_gene: TRBJ2-7
abundance: NA

CDR3aa: CASRDFRTPQYEQYF
CDR3nt: TGTGCCAGCAGGGACTTCCGGACTCCTCAGTACGAGCAGTACTTC
v_gene: TRBV6-5
d_gene: NA
j_gene: TRBJ2-7
abundance: NA

CDR3aa: CASREQSGGNYEQYF
CDR3nt: TGTGCCAGCAGGGAGCAAAGCGGGGGCAACTACGAGCAGTACTTC
v_gene: TRBV2
d_gene: TRBD2
j_gene: TRBJ2-7
abundance: NA

CDR3aa: CATHKDRAFGYTF
CDR3nt: TGTGCCACACACAAGGACAGGGCCTTTGGCTACACCTTC
v_gene: TRBV10-3
d_gene: TRBD1
j_gene: TRBJ1-2
abundance: NA

CDR3aa: CASSPPGPHEQYF
CDR3nt: TGTGCCAGCAGCCCTCCGGGTCCCCACGAGCAGTACTTC
v_gene: TRBV7-2
d_gene: NA
j_gene: TRBJ2-7
abundance: few

CDR3aa: CASSLDADTQYF
CDR3nt: TGCGCCAGCAGCTTGGATGCAGATACGCAGTATTTT
v_gene: TRBV5-1
d_gene: NA
j_gene: TRBJ2-3
abundance: NA

CDR3aa: CSVFRTGAYEQYF
CDR3nt: TGCAGCGTTTTCCGGACGGGGGCCTACGAGCAGTACTTC
v_gene: TRBV29-1
d_gene: NA
j_gene: TRBJ2-7
abundance: few